One T cell receptor beta chain is described in this entry. Its antigen remains unidentified. The method was immunoSEQ multiplex PCR; TCRdb's version includes in-frame clones alone and lacks a portion of them. The top ten clones hold approximately 2.2% of a sample with about 84,000 clones, roughly 88% of them seen once. This sample was included in a study of cytomegalovirus exposure and HLA in healthy donors. Study-wide findings and caveats: Usually a TCR sequence was rare, but some public TCRs were found in many donors.

The germline gives CDR1 SEHNR, CDR2 FQNEAQ (reference sequence). With 4 bases clipped from V and 1 base from J, the junction kept 3 bases outside the gene matches. The CDR3 runs 14 residues. The chain combines TRBV7-9 with TRBJ1-1, with 7 bases lining up with TRBD1. The sequencing input was PBMCs. The origin of this receptor is a young man in good health and CMV-seronegative. CDR3 DNA sequence: TGTGCCAGCAGCTATGGGGACAGGAACACTGAAGCTTTCTTT. Its translation: CASSYGDRNTEAFF.